Listed below are T cell receptor beta chains from one sample, sequenced in a study of blood T cells in healthy people across ages. Each CDR3 protein gets one entry after TCRdb re-called the 5' RACE reads with MiXCR. Of about 1.8 million distinct CDR3 sequences in the sample, 40% to 55% were seen once. The specimen sequenced was blood. These receptors were obtained from a woman between 40 and 55 years old in good health. Each CDR3 is given with its conserved first and last residue. A D gene is named only where the DNA matches it firmly. A clone size is listed for some rows: how often the clone was seen (once, few, many), or a class if it is expanded.

v_gene	len	abundance	d_gene	j_gene	CDR3nt	CDR3aa
TRBV9	16	NA	NA	TRBJ2-3	TGTGCCAGCAGCGTAGCTCCGGGGGGCGGCACAGATACGCAGTATTTT	CASSVAPGGGTDTQYF
TRBV3-1	14	once	NA	TRBJ1-1	TGTGCCAGCAACCATAATGAAAGGAACACTGAAGCTTTCTTT	CASNHNERNTEAFF
TRBV27	14	NA	TRBD1	TRBJ1-2	TGTGCCAGCAGTGAGGGGACAGGGCCGTATGGCTACACCTTC	CASSEGTGPYGYTF
TRBV6-1	12	NA	NA	TRBJ2-3	TGTGCCAGTGAATCCGGAGGTGACACGCAGTATTTT	CASESGGDTQYF
TRBV12-3/TRBV12-4	16	NA	TRBD2	TRBJ2-5	TGTGCCACCAAGACTAGCAGTGGTGGCGGCACCTCTGAGCAGTACTTC	CATKTSSGGGTSEQYF
TRBV4-3	17	NA	NA	TRBJ2-3	TGCGCCAGCAGCCAAGCATTGCCCGGCGGGGGCACAGATACGCAGTATTTT	CASSQALPGGGTDTQYF
TRBV28	14	NA	TRBD2	TRBJ2-1	TGTGCCAGCAGTTCACCGGGACTAGCGGGTGAGCAGTTCTTC	CASSSPGLAGEQFF
TRBV28	11	few	NA	TRBJ2-3	TGTGCCAGCAGTCGCCCCCCGGCGCAGTATTTT	CASSRPPAQYF
TRBV20-1	13	NA	TRBD1	TRBJ1-5	TGCAGTGCTAGAGGGACAGGGAGTCAGCCCCAGCATTTT	CSARGTGSQPQHF
TRBV5-5	18	once	TRBD2	TRBJ2-5	TGTGCCAGCAGCCCCCTGCGGGGGGGCGGGTCTGCACTAGAGACCCAGTACTTC	CASSPLRGGGSALETQYF
TRBV15	13	once	NA	TRBJ2-7	TGTGCCACCAGCACCCAGCCGGCCTACGAGCAGTACTTC	CATSTQPAYEQYF
TRBV12-3/TRBV12-4	14	NA	TRBD1	TRBJ2-1	TGTGCCAGCAACGTTGGGACAGGTTCCAATGAGCAGTTCTTC	CASNVGTGSNEQFF
TRBV29-1	12	NA	TRBD2	TRBJ2-3	TGCAGCGTTGAATGGGGGGGAGATACGCAGTATTTT	CSVEWGGDTQYF
TRBV9	15	NA	NA	TRBJ1-1	TGTGCCAGCACCGAAAAAAGGGGTTCATCCACTGAAGCTTTCTTT	CASTEKRGSSTEAFF
TRBV7-2	15	NA	NA	TRBJ2-3	TGTGCCAGCAGCTTAGTGCCCCATAGCACAGATACGCAGTATTTT	CASSLVPHSTDTQYF
TRBV20-1	11	NA	NA	TRBJ2-1	TGCAGTGCTCATATTTTGAATGTGCAGTTCTTC	CSAHILNVQFF
TRBV12-3/TRBV12-4	13	few	TRBD2	TRBJ2-7	TGTGCCAGCACTGTCCGGGAGGTCAGCGAGCAGTACTTC	CASTVREVSEQYF
TRBV4-3	16	NA	TRBD2	TRBJ2-1	TGCGCCAGCAGCCAAGAACTAGCGGGGGGTCCATTCGAGCAGTTCTTC	CASSQELAGGPFEQFF
TRBV6-5	15	few	NA	TRBJ2-3	TGTGCCAGCAGTTATGAGATGGGTAGCACAGATACGCAGTATTTT	CASSYEMGSTDTQYF
TRBV27	14	NA	NA	TRBJ1-5	TGTGCCAGCGGCCCTGACAGTAGCAATCAGCCCCAGCATTTT	CASGPDSSNQPQHF
TRBV28	12	NA	NA	TRBJ1-4	TGTGCCACTAAGCGGGCAGATGAAAAACTGTTTTTT	CATKRADEKLFF
TRBV6-5	14	few	NA	TRBJ2-7	TGTGCCAGCAGTTACTCTTCCAGTATCGGCGAGCAGTACTTC	CASSYSSSIGEQYF
TRBV6-5	16	few	NA	TRBJ1-2	TGTGCCAGCAGTCTTCGTCGACAGCAAACTAACTATGGCTACACCTTC	CASSLRRQQTNYGYTF
TRBV27	18	once	TRBD2	TRBJ2-5	TGTGCCAGCAGTTTATCGGGGACTAGCGGGGGGTCCGAAGAGACCCAGTACTTC	CASSLSGTSGGSEETQYF
TRBV20-1	14	NA	NA	TRBJ2-3	TGCAGTGCTAGTCACCACAGTGGCACAGATACGCAGTATTTT	CSASHHSGTDTQYF
TRBV6-2/TRBV6-3	14	few	TRBD2	TRBJ2-5	TGTGCCAGCAGTTACTCGACGCCGGGAGGGACCCAGTACTTC	CASSYSTPGGTQYF
TRBV20-1	10	few	NA	TRBJ2-1	TGCAGTGCGCAATTCAATGAGCAGTTCTTC	CSAQFNEQFF
TRBV15	15	NA	TRBD2	TRBJ2-5	TGTGCCACCAGCCCCACGGGACTAGCGGGTGAGACCCAGTACTTC	CATSPTGLAGETQYF
TRBV12-3/TRBV12-4	15	few	TRBD1	TRBJ2-3	TGTGCCAGCAGTCGGGACAGGGGAGTCACAGATACGCAGTATTTT	CASSRDRGVTDTQYF
TRBV6-5	14	few	NA	TRBJ1-2	TGTGCCAGCACTCGAGACGGGTATAACTATGGCTACACCTTC	CASTRDGYNYGYTF
TRBV20-1	14	NA	NA	TRBJ2-4	TGCAGTGCTAGATGGCCCCTAGCCAAAAACATTCAGTACTTC	CSARWPLAKNIQYF
TRBV20-1	15	once	TRBD1	TRBJ1-4	TGCAGTGCTCCCGAACCGGGACAGGAACATGAAAAACTGTTTTTT	CSAPEPGQEHEKLFF
TRBV12-3/TRBV12-4	17	NA	TRBD2	TRBJ2-3	TGTGCCAGCAGTTTGTTACAACTAGCGGGGGGGCCTGATACGCAGTATTTT	CASSLLQLAGGPDTQYF
TRBV6-2/TRBV6-3	14	NA	NA	TRBJ2-7	TGTGCCAGCAGTTACAGGTCAGAATCCTACGAGCAGTACTTC	CASSYRSESYEQYF
TRBV9	14	NA	NA	TRBJ2-1	TGTGCCAGCAGCGTAGGCAGACCGGTCGATGAGCAGTTCTTC	CASSVGRPVDEQFF
TRBV15	17	few	NA	TRBJ2-5	TGTGCCACCAGCAGAGATAGGGCCACTACGGCAGAAGAGACCCAGTACTTC	CATSRDRATTAEETQYF
TRBV6-5	20	NA	TRBD1	TRBJ2-4	TGTGCCAGCAGTATACGCAGGGTGGGACAGGGACTACTAGCCAAAAACATTCAGTACTTC	CASSIRRVGQGLLAKNIQYF
TRBV4-3	16	NA	TRBD1	TRBJ2-7	TGCGCCAGCAGCCAAGATGCCGGGCAGGGGGCCTACGAGCAGTACTTC	CASSQDAGQGAYEQYF
TRBV5-1	16	NA	NA	TRBJ2-1	TGCGCCAGCAGCTTGGCGGGTCCGAGCCAACCCAATGAGCAGTTCTTC	CASSLAGPSQPNEQFF
TRBV6-6	18	NA	TRBD1	TRBJ1-2	TGTGCCAGCAGTTACGCCTTACGAGGGGGCGCCGAGGGCTATGGCTACACCTTC	CASSYALRGGAEGYGYTF
TRBV15	17	NA	NA	TRBJ2-5	TGTGCCACCAGCAGTCAGAAAAACATACAATACCAAGAGACCCAGTACTTC	CATSSQKNIQYQETQYF
TRBV2	16	NA	NA	TRBJ2-5	TGTGCCAGCAGTGAGGCGGGGCGGACAGTAGAAGAGACCCAGTACTTC	CASSEAGRTVEETQYF
TRBV6-5	16	NA	TRBD2	TRBJ2-3	TGTGCCAGCAGTTACTCTGCGGGGGGTTTCACAGATACGCAGTATTTT	CASSYSAGGFTDTQYF